The 32 T cell receptor beta chains reported below all come from one sample, sequenced in a study of CD8+CD57+ T cells in acquired aplastic anemia. Patients sequenced had flow cytometry evidence of CD8+CD57+ cell expansion. Profiles of TCR beta VDJ and CDR3 were generated from a genomic DNA template. TCRdb processed the reads anew with MiXCR; each CDR3 protein has one entry. The repertoire consists of around 430,000 distinct CDR3 sequences, with around 32% occurring once and the leading ten covering about 0.8%. Sequencing was done on a sample of sorted CD4+, CD8+, or CD8+CD57+ T cells (not recorded which) from PBMCs. These receptors were collected from a human donor with aplastic anemia.

The CDR3 DNA reads TGTGCCACCCCAAAGGGAAACACTGAAGCTTTCTTT. Its protein is CATPKGNTEAFF. The chain couples TRBV6-5 to TRBJ1-1; no clear D. There are 12 residues in the CDR3. V lost 10 bases and J lost 2, with 11 bases in between. Germline CDR1 reads MNHEY; CDR2 reads SVGAGI.

The V and J genes are TRBV2 and TRBJ2-2; no reliable D call. The CDR3 runs 14 residues. The V gene lost 6 bases and the J gene lost 0 bases, with 8 bases spanning the gap. In germline, CDR1 is SNHLY, CDR2 FYNNEI. CDR3 sequence reads: CASRAIANTGELFF. The CDR3 bases are TGTGCCAGCAGGGCTATAGCGAACACCGGGGAGCTGTTTTTT.

V usage is TRBV6-1 and J usage is TRBJ1-2; 8 bases agree with TRBD1. The CDR3 loop spans 18 amino acids. The germline CDR1 and CDR2 sequences are MNHNS and SASEGT. V lost 5 bases to trimming and J lost 5 bases; unmatched junction nucleotides: 19. The chain's CDR3 is CASSPLGQGAQWKYGYTF. CDR3 DNA: TGTGCCAGCAGTCCCCTCGGGCAGGGGGCGCAGTGGAAATATGGCTACACCTTC.

Regarding this clonotype: At one end, the junction sequence differs from germline, possibly due to a read error. This rearrangement joins TRBV7-9 to TRBJ2-5; D not resolved. Germline V gene data show CDR1 as SEHNR and CDR2 as FQNEAQ (reference sequence). The CDR3 runs 14 residues. The DNA of the CDR3 is TGTGCCAACAGCCAGGCCGGCCACTTATGGGCCCAGTACTTC. Translated, it gives CANSQAGHLWAQYF. Drawing the rest from reference TRBV7-9 and TRBJ2-5, the complete variable domain is DTGVSQNPRHKITKRGQNVTFRCDPISEHNRLYWYRQTLGQGPEFLTYFQNEAQLEKSRLLSDRFSAERPKGSFSTLEIQRTEQGDSAMYLCANSQAGHLWAQYFGPGTRLLVL.

This clonotype was seen more than once but under ten times. This chain uses TRBV11-2 with TRBJ2-2, with D maybe TRBD2 (6 bases). Trimming removed 1 base at V and 7 bases at J, with 16 bases between. The CDR3 runs 16 residues. The germline V gene encodes CDR1 SGHAT and CDR2 FQNNGV. The CDR3 DNA follows: TGTGCCAGCAGCTTAGTGTCCAGGGAGGTAGGCGGGGAGCTGTTTTTT. Amino acid sequence: CASSLVSREVGGELFF.

In this sample, this clonotype turned up many times. This chain links TRBV20-1 with TRBJ2-7; 7 positions match TRBD1. Trimming at V came to 0 bases and at J to 4 bases, leaving 3 bases not matched to a gene. This CDR3 has 13 amino acids. Germline lookup yields CDR1 DFQATT and CDR2 SNEGSKA (reference sequence). CDR3 coding DNA: TGCAGTGCTAGAGAGGTGACAGGGTACGAGCAGTACTTC. Its translation is CSAREVTGYEQYF.

The table lists this clonotype with many counts. V gene TRBV14 combines with J gene TRBJ1-2; unclear D gene. Per germline, CDR1 SGHDN and CDR2 FVKESK. This CDR3 region has 13 residues. Trimming cost V 0 bases and J 7 bases, with 9 bases left between them. CDR3 DNA: TGTGCCAGCAGCCAAGATCCGTACCGTGGCTACACCTTC. The encoded protein is CASSQDPYRGYTF.

The V call is TRBV20-1, the J call TRBJ2-3; 8 bases map to TRBD2. Losses at the gene ends were 6 bases for V and 1 base for J; bases not matched to a gene: 6. Germline CDR1 DFQATT, CDR2 SNEGSKA (reference sequence). The CDR3 totals 14 residues. CDR3 loop: CSAPLAVGTDTQYF. The CDR3 DNA sequence: TGCAGTGCCCCACTAGCGGTTGGCACAGATACGCAGTATTTT.

DNA for the CDR3: TGTGCCAGCAGCGTGGGGGTCGGTGAGCAGTTCTTC. Its translation is CASSVGVGEQFF. The chain joins TRBV5-5 to TRBJ2-1; tentatively, D is TRBD1 or TRBD2 (5 bases each). This CDR3 is 12 amino acids long. The germline V and J ends were trimmed by 4 bases and 9 bases, with 11 bases remaining between them. The germline gives CDR1 SGHKS, CDR2 YYEKEE (reference sequence).

A few counts support this clonotype. The chain has TRBV5-6 and TRBJ2-3, with D unclear. CDR1 is SGHDT, CDR2 YYEEEE, per germline. This CDR3 comprises 14 residues. Trimming pared 0 bases from V and 2 bases from J, leaving 7 bases between. The CDR3 reads CASSLGFLTDTQYF. The CDR3 nucleotides read TGTGCCAGCAGCTTGGGATTCCTCACAGATACGCAGTATTTT.

V gene TRBV6-5 combines with J gene TRBJ1-1; 7 nucleotides line up with TRBD1. Trimming removed 2 bases from V and 0 bases from J; junction bases left unmatched: 9. Per the germline V gene, CDR1 is MNHEY and CDR2 is SVGAGI. The CDR3 consists of 17 residues. The CDR3 DNA sequence: TGTGCCAGCAGTTACCTGCCCCTTGACAGGGTGAACACTGAAGCTTTCTTT. Protein: CASSYLPLDRVNTEAFF.

There are many counts of this clonotype. The rearrangement links TRBV9 to TRBJ1-2, with D perhaps TRBD1 (6 bases). Germline CDR1 is SGDLS and CDR2 is YYNGEE. V dropped 3 bases and J dropped 8 bases, with 20 bases sitting between them. This CDR3 has 15 residues. In DNA, the CDR3 is TGTGCCAGCAGCGCCTCCCAGGGGACCGGCGTGGGCTACACCTTC. Its protein is CASSASQGTGVGYTF.

The rearrangement joins TRBV15 to TRBJ1-6, with D possibly TRBD1 on 5 matching bases. The V gene lost 0 bases and the J gene lost 7 bases, with 22 bases spanning the gap. The CDR3 totals 19 residues. Germline V gives CDR1 LNHNV, CDR2 YYDKDF (reference sequence). The CDR3 coding sequence is TGTGCCACCAGCAGAGATTTCCCTAAGCTATGGACACAGAATTCACCCCTCCACTTT. It specifies CATSRDFPKLWTQNSPLHF.

In the case of this clonotype: A much larger clone is a single base away; this may be a read error. This rearrangement joins TRBV19 to TRBJ2-5; 9 bases match TRBD2. The germline CDR1 and CDR2 sequences are LNHDA and SQIVND (reference sequence). CDR3 length equals 14 residues. Germline trimming cut 6 bases from V and 5 bases from J; bases unmatched to any gene: 7. CDR3 loop: CASSPGLASETQYF. Written as DNA, the CDR3 is TGTGCCAGTAGCCCGGGACTAGCAAGCGAGACCCAGTACTTC.

As for this clonotype: One base away lies a much larger clone, so this may be a sequencing read error. The chain combines TRBV20-1 with TRBJ2-3; D unresolved. Germline V gene sequence: CDR1 DFQATT, CDR2 SNEGSKA (reference sequence). With 5 bases removed from V and 4 bases from J, the gap between germline ends came to 19 bases. CDR3 size: 15 residues. The CDR3 DNA reads TGCAGTGCTGGTGGCCCTGAGGCCAAGTCAGATACGCAGTATTTT. Protein product: CSAGGPEAKSDTQYF.

Note on this clonotype: Germline and junction disagree at one end, which may indicate a read error. The chain carries TRBV10-2 and TRBJ1-2, with D hard to call. The CDR3 spans 14 residues. Looked up from germline, CDR1 is WSHSY and CDR2 is SAAADI. Written as DNA, the CDR3 is TGTGCCAGCAGCGTACAGAACGCTAACTATGGCTACACCTTC. Its protein is CASSVQNANYGYTF.

This chain connects TRBV29-1 to TRBJ2-5, with 9 bases lining up with TRBD1. J lost 2 bases, V lost 6 bases, and 7 bases had no gene match. Germline CDR1 and CDR2: SQVTM and ANQGSEA. There are 14 residues in the CDR3. This chain's CDR3 is CSVVDRGLQETQYF. CDR3 DNA: TGCAGCGTAGTGGACAGGGGACTGCAAGAGACCCAGTACTTC.

Comment on this clonotype: Just one base apart from a much larger clone, this may be a read error. This rearrangement joins TRBV15 to TRBJ2-3; 11 nucleotides match TRBD2. The CDR3 totals 15 residues. Germline V gives CDR1 LNHNV, CDR2 YYDKDF (reference sequence). V gave up 11 bases and J gave up 4 bases; unmatched junction bases: 11. CDR3 nucleotides: TGTGCCGCCGTCCCTCTAGCGGGAGGTGCAGATACGCAGTATTTT. It is translated as CAAVPLAGGADTQYF. The full variable domain, with the rest looked up from reference TRBV15 and TRBJ2-3, is DAMVIQNPRYQVTQFGKPVTLSCSQTLNHNVMYWYQQKSSQAPKLLFHYYDKDFNNEADTPDNFQSRRPNTSFCFLDIRSPGLGDTAMYLCAAVPLAGGADTQYFGPGTRLTVL.

This clonotype was picked up one time. The genes are TRBV2 and TRBJ2-1, with 10 nucleotides matching TRBD1. V lost 6 bases and J lost 7; bases outside the gene matches: 6. CDR1 and CDR2 (germline): SNHLY, FYNNEI. This CDR3 spans 14 amino acids. The CDR3 nucleotides are TGTGCCAGCAGCAGACAGGGGGCTCTTAATGAGCAGTTCTTC. Its translation: CASSRQGALNEQFF.

This clonotype was recorded at least ten times. This chain connects TRBV2 to TRBJ2-1, with TRBD2 matching over 9 bases. V trimming: 4 bases; J trimming: 5 bases; junction bases outside the gene matches: 6. Germline CDR1 SNHLY, CDR2 FYNNEI. The CDR3 extends over 15 amino acids. CDR3 sequence reads: CASSGSGSGDNEQFF. CDR3 bases: TGTGCCAGCAGTGGTAGCGGGAGTGGGGACAATGAGCAGTTCTTC.

V gene TRBV2 combines with J gene TRBJ2-7, with 14 bases matching TRBD2. The CDR3 consists of 16 residues. The V and J ends lost 6 bases and 6 bases, in that order; junction bases with no gene match: 10. Germline V lookup: CDR1 SNHLY, CDR2 FYNNEI. CDR3 in amino acids: CASSVAGTSGGLEQYF. In nucleotides, the CDR3 is TGTGCCAGCAGCGTAGCCGGGACTAGCGGGGGTCTCGAGCAGTACTTC. Based on the CDR3 plus reference TRBV2 and TRBJ2-7, the full variable domain is EPEVTQTPSHQVTQMGQEVILRCVPISNHLYFYWYRQILGQKVEFLVSFYNNEISEKSEIFDDQFSVERPDGSNFTLKIRSTKLEDSAMYFCASSVAGTSGGLEQYFGPGTRLTVT.

The chain carries TRBV11-1 and TRBJ2-3, with 9 bases lining up with TRBD2. The ends lost 2 bases at V and 6 bases at J; junction bases unmatched: 21. The CDR3 has 20 residues. Germline-derived CDR1 and CDR2 are SGHAT and FQDESV (reference sequence). The CDR3 sequence: CASSLSGQPSGRSSGDTQYF. CDR3 in DNA: TGTGCCAGCAGCTTATCGGGACAGCCGAGCGGGAGGTCGAGCGGGGATACGCAGTATTTT.

This clonotype has at least ten counts. The V and J genes are TRBV7-9 and TRBJ2-7, with no clear D. The CDR3 loop spans 15 amino acids. Trimming removed 1 base at V and 6 bases at J, with 16 bases between. Germline V CDR1 and CDR2: SEHNR, FQNEAQ (reference sequence). CDR3 loop: CASSLGQNSVLEQYF. CDR3 coding DNA: TGTGCCAGCAGCTTAGGGCAGAATTCGGTCCTCGAGCAGTACTTC.

The gene calls are TRBV7-7 and TRBJ1-2; 8 bases map to TRBD1. Germline V lookup: CDR1 SSHAT, CDR2 FNYEAQ (reference sequence). This CDR3 spans 12 amino acids. In DNA, the CDR3 is TGTGCTATGACCGGGACAGGCTATGGCTACACCTTC. Amino acid sequence: CAMTGTGYGYTF.

This clonotype came up many times. This rearrangement joins TRBV19 to TRBJ1-1; TRBD1 agrees at 8 bases. V trimming: 7 bases; J trimming: 4 bases; junction bases outside the gene matches: 5. There are 13 residues in the CDR3. Germline V gene data show CDR1 as LNHDA and CDR2 as SQIVND (reference sequence). In DNA, the CDR3 is TGTGCCAGTAAAATTGACAGGGGCACTGAAGCTTTCTTT. Translated: CASKIDRGTEAFF.

This clonotype has a count of ten or more. This chain uses TRBV24-1 with TRBJ2-1, with 9 positions matching TRBD1. The germline CDR1 and CDR2 sequences are KGHDR and SFDVKD. V lost 3 bases and J lost 7; bases outside the gene matches: 9. The CDR3 spans 16 residues. CDR3 DNA sequence: TGTGCCACCAGTGATCCGGGACAGGGTGGGGGGAATGAGCAGTTCTTC. It codes for CATSDPGQGGGNEQFF.

The V call is TRBV10-3, the J call TRBJ1-5; D is ambiguous. Germline CDR1 is ENHRY and CDR2 is SYGVKD. The CDR3 has 13 amino acids. Trimming took off 11 bases at V and 2 bases at J, with 13 bases between the two ends. The CDR3 region has the DNA TGTGCCGCACGCCGAAGGGGCAATCAGCCCCAGCATTTT. Protein sequence: CAARRRGNQPQHF.

Many counts were recorded for this clonotype. The CDR3 spells CASSADQEWVSPLHF. The CDR3 DNA reads as TGTGCCAGCAGCGCGGATCAGGAGTGGGTTTCACCCCTCCACTTT. The rearrangement joins TRBV5-5 to TRBJ1-6; D is uncertain. The V end was cut by 4 bases, the J end by 9 bases, with 17 bases between. CDR3 length equals 15 residues. The germline V gene encodes CDR1 SGHKS and CDR2 YYEKEE (reference sequence). The full variable domain, its missing parts supplied by reference TRBV5-5 and TRBJ1-6, is DAGVTQSPTHLIKTRGQQVTLRCSPISGHKSVSWYQQVLGQGPQFIFQYYEKEERGRGNFPDRFSARQFPNYSSELNVNALLLGDSALYLCASSADQEWVSPLHFGNGTRLTVT.

The chain carries TRBV11-2 and TRBJ1-5; a possible D gene is TRBD1 (5 bases). CDR3 length equals 16 residues. The germline CDR1 and CDR2 sequences are SGHAT and FQNNGV. V lost 0 bases and J 1 base, leaving 10 bases between the germline ends. CDR3 DNA sequence: TGTGCCAGCAGCTTAGATGGGGAGGGGAGCAATCAGCCCCAGCATTTT. It translates to CASSLDGEGSNQPQHF.

The rearrangement links TRBV4-2 to TRBJ1-5; possibly TRBD1 for D (5 bases). The V gene's germline CDR1 is LGHNA and CDR2 YNFKEQ. This CDR3 is built from 15 residues. V lost 0 bases and J 6 bases, leaving 12 bases between the germline ends. The CDR3 protein is CASSQDGGRGQPQHF. In nucleotides, the CDR3 is TGTGCCAGCAGCCAAGATGGGGGTCGGGGTCAGCCCCAGCATTTT.

The chain employs TRBV20-1 and TRBJ1-1, with TRBD1 as a possible D gene (5 bases). This CDR3 contains 15 residues. Between the trimmed V and J ends, which lost 6 bases and 4 bases, there was a span of 21 bases. The germline CDR1 and CDR2 sequences are DFQATT and SNEGSKA (reference sequence). The CDR3 spells CSARDFLQRGTEAFF. As DNA, the CDR3 is TGCAGTGCCCGAGACTTTCTCCAAAGGGGCACTGAAGCTTTCTTT.

The gene calls are TRBV19 and TRBJ2-2, with TRBD1 identical over 10 bases. The CDR3 length is 15 residues. CDR1 is LNHDA and CDR2 is SQIVND in the germline V gene (reference sequence). The ends lost 2 bases at V and 8 bases at J; junction bases unmatched: 5. CDR3 sequence: CASSIPGQGSGELFF. DNA of the CDR3: TGTGCCAGTAGTATACCGGGACAGGGGTCTGGGGAGCTGTTTTTT.